A selection of T cell receptor beta chains follows, all from one sample in a study of blood T cell repertoires in COVID-19. Sequencing used immunoSEQ multiplex PCR; TCRdb keeps in-frame clones, though not all of them. The sample has about 230,000 clones; around 86% are singletons. Sample: PBMCs or T cells enriched from blood (not recorded which). Receptor source: a man between 18 and 35 years old who had recovered from COVID-19. The CDR3 runs from the conserved cysteine through the conserved F or W. Fields, in order: clone size, J gene, V gene, D gene, CDR3 DNA, CDR3 protein. D genes are given only for firm matches. Clone size appears in some rows only: once, few, many, or a class for an expanded clone.

clone_size: NA; j_call: TRBJ1-1; v_call: TRBV19; d_call: NA; cdr3_nt: TGTGCCAGTAGTGGCGGCCAGGGGAAGGACACTGAAGCTTTCTTT; cdr3_aa: CASSGGQGKDTEAFF
clone_size: NA; j_call: TRBJ2-7; v_call: TRBV28; d_call: NA; cdr3_nt: TGTGCCAGCAGTTTAAGCCGGGAGCAGTACTTC; cdr3_aa: CASSLSREQYF
clone_size: NA; j_call: TRBJ2-5; v_call: TRBV5-1; d_call: TRBD1; cdr3_nt: TGCGCCAGCAGCTTACAGGGGGCAGGAGAGACCCAGTACTTC; cdr3_aa: CASSLQGAGETQYF
clone_size: few; j_call: TRBJ2-1; v_call: TRBV12-5; d_call: TRBD1; cdr3_nt: TGTGCTAGTGGTGCTGACAGGGGCGGCTCCTACAATGAGCAGTTCTTC; cdr3_aa: CASGADRGGSYNEQFF
clone_size: NA; j_call: TRBJ2-7; v_call: TRBV10-3; d_call: NA; cdr3_nt: TGTGCCATCAGCGACAAGACCTACGAGCAGTACTTC; cdr3_aa: CAISDKTYEQYF
clone_size: NA; j_call: TRBJ1-2; v_call: TRBV4-1; d_call: TRBD1; cdr3_nt: TGCGCCAGCAGCCAAGAGGGAGGGACAGGATGGACTATTAGATATGGCTACACCTTC; cdr3_aa: CASSQEGGTGWTIRYGYTF
clone_size: NA; j_call: TRBJ1-2; v_call: TRBV7-9; d_call: NA; cdr3_nt: TGTGCCAGCAGCTTAGCGCTGGCAGAACACAATGGCTACACCTTC; cdr3_aa: CASSLALAEHNGYTF
clone_size: NA; j_call: TRBJ2-3; v_call: TRBV7-9; d_call: TRBD2; cdr3_nt: TGTGCCAGCAGCTTAGGGTGGGGGGGAACTAGCACAGATACGCAGTATTTT; cdr3_aa: CASSLGWGGTSTDTQYF
clone_size: NA; j_call: TRBJ2-7; v_call: TRBV27; d_call: TRBD1; cdr3_nt: TGTGCCAGCAGTTTCGGGACAGGGTACCAGGAGCAGTACTTC; cdr3_aa: CASSFGTGYQEQYF
clone_size: NA; j_call: TRBJ1-2; v_call: TRBV16; d_call: NA; cdr3_nt: TGTGCCAGCAGCACGAACAGGGACCCCAACTATGGCTACACCTTC; cdr3_aa: CASSTNRDPNYGYTF
clone_size: NA; j_call: TRBJ1-3; v_call: TRBV5-1; d_call: NA; cdr3_nt: TGCGCCAGCAGCACCAGGGGCTCTGGAAACACCATATATTTT; cdr3_aa: CASSTRGSGNTIYF
clone_size: NA; j_call: TRBJ2-7; v_call: TRBV12-3/TRBV12-4; d_call: NA; cdr3_nt: TGTGCCAGCAGTTTCGGGGTCTCCTACGAGCAGTACTTC; cdr3_aa: CASSFGVSYEQYF
clone_size: NA; j_call: TRBJ2-1; v_call: TRBV5-1; d_call: NA; cdr3_nt: TGCGCCAGCGTGGGGGCGGGAGCCGACTACAATGAGCAGTTCTTC; cdr3_aa: CASVGAGADYNEQFF
clone_size: NA; j_call: TRBJ1-1; v_call: TRBV7-9; d_call: NA; cdr3_nt: TGTGCCAGCAGCGCCCGACAGAGGAACACTGAAGCTTTCTTT; cdr3_aa: CASSARQRNTEAFF
clone_size: NA; j_call: TRBJ1-4; v_call: TRBV30; d_call: TRBD1; cdr3_nt: TGTGCCTGGAGTGCTCCCGACAGGGGGCAAAGAAAACTGTTTTTT; cdr3_aa: CAWSAPDRGQRKLFF
clone_size: NA; j_call: TRBJ1-5; v_call: TRBV7-7; d_call: TRBD1; cdr3_nt: TGTGCTAGCAGTAAAGACAGGGGGCGGCTTCAGCCCCAGCATTTT; cdr3_aa: CASSKDRGRLQPQHF
clone_size: NA; j_call: TRBJ2-2; v_call: TRBV12-3/TRBV12-4; d_call: NA; cdr3_nt: TGTGCCAGCACCTACACCGGGGAGCTGTTTTTT; cdr3_aa: CASTYTGELFF
clone_size: NA; j_call: TRBJ2-7; v_call: TRBV6-2/TRBV6-3; d_call: TRBD2; cdr3_nt: TGTGCCAGCAGTTACTACCCGGGACTAGAGTACGAGCAGTACTTC; cdr3_aa: CASSYYPGLEYEQYF
clone_size: NA; j_call: TRBJ1-5; v_call: TRBV28; d_call: TRBD1; cdr3_nt: TGTGCCAGCAGGGGACAGGGCCATCAGCCCCAGCATTTT; cdr3_aa: CASRGQGHQPQHF
clone_size: NA; j_call: TRBJ2-1; v_call: TRBV28; d_call: TRBD2; cdr3_nt: TGTGCCAGCAGTGTAGGGACTAGCGGTCCCTACAATGAGCAGTTCTTC; cdr3_aa: CASSVGTSGPYNEQFF
clone_size: NA; j_call: TRBJ2-1; v_call: TRBV5-1; d_call: NA; cdr3_nt: TGCGCCAGCAGCATCGGACTGGACAATGAGCAGTTCTTC; cdr3_aa: CASSIGLDNEQFF
clone_size: NA; j_call: TRBJ2-1; v_call: TRBV2; d_call: TRBD2; cdr3_nt: TGTGCCAGCAGGGGAACTAGCGGAAGCTCCTACAATGAGCAGTTCTTC; cdr3_aa: CASRGTSGSSYNEQFF
clone_size: NA; j_call: TRBJ2-6; v_call: TRBV7-9; d_call: NA; cdr3_nt: TGTGCCATCGATAGAACCAACTCTGGGGCCAACGTCCTGACTTTC; cdr3_aa: CAIDRTNSGANVLTF
clone_size: few; j_call: TRBJ1-1; v_call: TRBV11-3; d_call: NA; cdr3_nt: TGTGCCAGCAGCTTAGGTTTTCGGGGGAACACTGAAGCTTTCTTT; cdr3_aa: CASSLGFRGNTEAFF
clone_size: NA; j_call: TRBJ2-7; v_call: TRBV27; d_call: TRBD2; cdr3_nt: TGTGCCAGCAGCCTAGCCCCTCCCGGGACTAGCGGATCCTACGAGCAGTACTTC; cdr3_aa: CASSLAPPGTSGSYEQYF
clone_size: NA; j_call: TRBJ1-5; v_call: TRBV19; d_call: NA; cdr3_nt: TGTGCCAGTAGTCCCTCATGGAGGGTTAGCAATCAGCCCCAGCATTTT; cdr3_aa: CASSPSWRVSNQPQHF
clone_size: NA; j_call: TRBJ1-1; v_call: TRBV18; d_call: NA; cdr3_nt: TGTGCCAGCTCACCCACAGGGAACACTGAAGCTTTCTTT; cdr3_aa: CASSPTGNTEAFF
clone_size: NA; j_call: TRBJ1-2; v_call: TRBV2; d_call: TRBD1; cdr3_nt: TGTGCCAGCAGGGGGGACAGTTTCTTTGGCTACACCTTC; cdr3_aa: CASRGDSFFGYTF
clone_size: NA; j_call: TRBJ1-3; v_call: TRBV23-1; d_call: NA; cdr3_nt: TGCGCCAGCAAGGGACAAGGAAACACCATATATTTT; cdr3_aa: CASKGQGNTIYF
clone_size: NA; j_call: TRBJ2-1; v_call: TRBV2; d_call: TRBD2; cdr3_nt: TGTGCCAGCAGCCCAGCGGGGGGGACCTACAATGAGCAGTTCTTC; cdr3_aa: CASSPAGGTYNEQFF
clone_size: NA; j_call: TRBJ1-2; v_call: TRBV2; d_call: TRBD1; cdr3_nt: TGTGCCAGCAGTACCAGGGGGTCTGTCTATGGCTACACCTTC; cdr3_aa: CASSTRGSVYGYTF
clone_size: NA; j_call: TRBJ2-3; v_call: TRBV7-2; d_call: NA; cdr3_nt: TGTGCCAGCGCCGACAATACAGATACGCAGTATTTT; cdr3_aa: CASADNTDTQYF
clone_size: once; j_call: TRBJ2-1; v_call: TRBV19; d_call: NA; cdr3_nt: TGTGCCAGTATCGGGGATCCCTACAATGAGCAGTTCTTC; cdr3_aa: CASIGDPYNEQFF
clone_size: NA; j_call: TRBJ2-4; v_call: TRBV10-3; d_call: NA; cdr3_nt: TGTGCCATCAGTGAAGGAGAAAACATTCAGTACTTC; cdr3_aa: CAISEGENIQYF
clone_size: NA; j_call: TRBJ2-7; v_call: TRBV24-1; d_call: TRBD2; cdr3_nt: TGTGCCACCAGTAGCAACCAGGGACTATACGAGCAGTACTTC; cdr3_aa: CATSSNQGLYEQYF
clone_size: NA; j_call: TRBJ2-5; v_call: TRBV5-4; d_call: TRBD2; cdr3_nt: TGTGCCAGCAGCGATAAGACTAGCTCGAGAGAGACCCAGTACTTC; cdr3_aa: CASSDKTSSRETQYF
clone_size: NA; j_call: TRBJ2-7; v_call: TRBV2; d_call: NA; cdr3_nt: TGTGCCAGCAGGGAAGACAGTGTTGCCTACGAGCAGTACTTC; cdr3_aa: CASREDSVAYEQYF
clone_size: NA; j_call: TRBJ1-5; v_call: TRBV3-1/TRBV3-2; d_call: NA; cdr3_nt: TGTGCCAGCAGCCAAGATGTCAGGGAAAATCAGCCCCAGCATTTT; cdr3_aa: CASSQDVRENQPQHF
clone_size: NA; j_call: TRBJ2-2; v_call: TRBV29-1; d_call: TRBD1; cdr3_nt: TGCAGCGTGCCGGGACAGCAAGTCGGGGAGCTGTTTTTT; cdr3_aa: CSVPGQQVGELFF
clone_size: few; j_call: TRBJ2-3; v_call: TRBV9; d_call: TRBD1; cdr3_nt: TGTGCCAGCAGCGTTGTGGCAGGGGGCTGGACAGATACGCAGTATTTT; cdr3_aa: CASSVVAGGWTDTQYF
clone_size: NA; j_call: TRBJ2-1; v_call: TRBV7-3; d_call: TRBD2; cdr3_nt: TGTGCCAGCAGCTTAACGGCCAGCCTGCGGGAGGGCCCCAATGAGCAGTTCTTC; cdr3_aa: CASSLTASLREGPNEQFF
clone_size: few; j_call: TRBJ1-1; v_call: TRBV28; d_call: TRBD1; cdr3_nt: TGTGCCAGCAGTTTGGGCAGGGGGCGTACTGAAGCTTTCTTT; cdr3_aa: CASSLGRGRTEAFF
clone_size: NA; j_call: TRBJ1-1; v_call: TRBV4-1; d_call: NA; cdr3_nt: TGCGCCAGCAGCCCAACATTCCGCACTGAAGCTTTCTTT; cdr3_aa: CASSPTFRTEAFF
clone_size: NA; j_call: TRBJ1-2; v_call: TRBV19; d_call: NA; cdr3_nt: TGTGCCAGTAGTATAACAGCCAACTACTATGGCTACACCTTC; cdr3_aa: CASSITANYYGYTF
clone_size: NA; j_call: TRBJ2-7; v_call: TRBV4-1; d_call: TRBD1; cdr3_nt: TGCGCCAGCAGCCAAGAGTCGCAGGGGGCAGCCTACGAGCAGTACTTC; cdr3_aa: CASSQESQGAAYEQYF